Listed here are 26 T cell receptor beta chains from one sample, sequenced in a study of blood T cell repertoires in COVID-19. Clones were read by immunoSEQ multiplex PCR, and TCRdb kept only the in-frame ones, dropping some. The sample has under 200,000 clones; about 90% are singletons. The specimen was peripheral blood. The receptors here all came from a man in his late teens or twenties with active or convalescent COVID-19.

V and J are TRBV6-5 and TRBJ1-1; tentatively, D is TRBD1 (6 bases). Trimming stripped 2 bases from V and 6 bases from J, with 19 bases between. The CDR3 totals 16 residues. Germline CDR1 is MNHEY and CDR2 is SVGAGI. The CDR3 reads CASSYARGAKMAEAFF. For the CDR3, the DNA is TGTGCCAGCAGTTACGCTCGGGGGGCTAAAATGGCTGAAGCTTTCTTT.

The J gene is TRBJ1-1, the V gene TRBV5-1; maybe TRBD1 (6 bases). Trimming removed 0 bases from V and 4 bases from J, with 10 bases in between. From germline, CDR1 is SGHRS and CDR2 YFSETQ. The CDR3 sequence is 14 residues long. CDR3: CASSLVTGSTEAFF. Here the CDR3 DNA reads TGCGCCAGCAGCTTGGTAACAGGGAGCACTGAAGCTTTCTTT.

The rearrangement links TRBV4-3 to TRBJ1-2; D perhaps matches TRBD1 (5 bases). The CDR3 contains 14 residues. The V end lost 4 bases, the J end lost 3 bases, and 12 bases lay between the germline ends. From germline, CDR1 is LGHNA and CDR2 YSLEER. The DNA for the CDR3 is TGCGCCAGCAGCCGCGGACGGGGGTACTATGGCTACACCTTC. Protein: CASSRGRGYYGYTF.

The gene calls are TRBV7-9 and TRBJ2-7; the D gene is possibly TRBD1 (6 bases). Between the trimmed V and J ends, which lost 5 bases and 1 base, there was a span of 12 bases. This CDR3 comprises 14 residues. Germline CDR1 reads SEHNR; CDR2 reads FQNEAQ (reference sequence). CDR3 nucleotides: TGTGCCAGCAGCGAAGACAGGACATCCTACGAGCAGTACTTC. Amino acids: CASSEDRTSYEQYF.

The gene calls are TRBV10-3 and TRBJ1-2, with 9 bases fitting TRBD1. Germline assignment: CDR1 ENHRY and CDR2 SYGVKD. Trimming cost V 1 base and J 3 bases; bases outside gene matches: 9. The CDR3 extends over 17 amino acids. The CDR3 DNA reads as TGTGCCATCAGTGAGTTCGGGACAGGGCCCCTGGACTATGGCTACACCTTC. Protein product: CAISEFGTGPLDYGYTF.

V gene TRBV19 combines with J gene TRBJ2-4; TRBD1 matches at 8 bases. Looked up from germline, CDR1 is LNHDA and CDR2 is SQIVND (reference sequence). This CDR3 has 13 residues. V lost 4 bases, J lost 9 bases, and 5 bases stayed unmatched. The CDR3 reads CASSRQGAGIQYF. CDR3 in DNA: TGTGCCAGTAGTAGGCAGGGGGCAGGCATTCAGTACTTC.

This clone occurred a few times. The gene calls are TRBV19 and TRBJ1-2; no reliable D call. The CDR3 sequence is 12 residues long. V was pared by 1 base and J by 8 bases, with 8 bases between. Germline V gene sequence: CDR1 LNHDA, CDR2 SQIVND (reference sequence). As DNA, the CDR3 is TGTGCCAGTAGTATAGGCGACATCGGCTACACCTTC. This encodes CASSIGDIGYTF. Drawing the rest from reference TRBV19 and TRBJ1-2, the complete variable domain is DGGITQSPKYLFRKEGQNVTLSCEQNLNHDAMYWYRQDPGQGLRLIYYSQIVNDFQKGDIAEGYSVSREKKESFPLTVTSAQKNPTAFYLCASSIGDIGYTFGSGTRLTVV.

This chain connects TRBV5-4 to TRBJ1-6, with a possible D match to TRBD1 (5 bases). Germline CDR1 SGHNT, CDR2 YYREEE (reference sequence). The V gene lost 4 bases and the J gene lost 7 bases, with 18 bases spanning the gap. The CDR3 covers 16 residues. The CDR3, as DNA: TGTGCCAGCAGCAGTTCCCCGGGGGTAGGGAATTCACCCCTCCACTTT. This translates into CASSSSPGVGNSPLHF.

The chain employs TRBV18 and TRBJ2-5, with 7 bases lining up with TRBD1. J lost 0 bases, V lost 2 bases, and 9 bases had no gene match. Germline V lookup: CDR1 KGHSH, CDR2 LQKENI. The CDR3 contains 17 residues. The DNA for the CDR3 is TGTGCCAGCTCACCAATCTTGGGACAGCGAAACCAAGAGACCCAGTACTTC. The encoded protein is CASSPILGQRNQETQYF.

The CDR3 region has the DNA TGCAGCGTTGGGAGTTATTATGAGCAGTTCTTC. This codes for CSVGSYYEQFF. The gene calls are TRBV29-1 and TRBJ2-1; D not resolved. Trimming cost V 4 bases and J 8 bases, with 9 bases left between them. The CDR3 extends over 11 amino acids. Germline CDR1 and CDR2: SQVTM and ANQGSEA.

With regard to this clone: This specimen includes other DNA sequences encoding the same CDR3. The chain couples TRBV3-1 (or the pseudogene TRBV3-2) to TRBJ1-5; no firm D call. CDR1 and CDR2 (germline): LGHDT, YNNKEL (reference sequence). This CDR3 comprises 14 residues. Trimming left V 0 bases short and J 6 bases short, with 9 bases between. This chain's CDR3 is CASSQDSAGQPQHF. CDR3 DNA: TGTGCCAGCAGCCAAGACAGTGCTGGTCAGCCCCAGCATTTT.

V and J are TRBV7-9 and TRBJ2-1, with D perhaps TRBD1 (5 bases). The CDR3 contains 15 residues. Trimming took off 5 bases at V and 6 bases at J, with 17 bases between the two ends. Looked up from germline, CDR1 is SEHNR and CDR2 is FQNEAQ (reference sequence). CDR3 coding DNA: TGTGCCAGCAGCCCCCGGCAGGGCGTAGGCAATGAGCAGTTCTTC. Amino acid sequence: CASSPRQGVGNEQFF.

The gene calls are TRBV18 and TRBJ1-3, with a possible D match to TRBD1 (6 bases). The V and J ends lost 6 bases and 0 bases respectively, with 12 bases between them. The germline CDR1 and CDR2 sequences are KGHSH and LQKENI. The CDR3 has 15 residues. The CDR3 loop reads CASSQGQFSGNTIYF. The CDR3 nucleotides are TGTGCCAGCTCCCAAGGACAGTTCTCTGGAAACACCATATATTTT.

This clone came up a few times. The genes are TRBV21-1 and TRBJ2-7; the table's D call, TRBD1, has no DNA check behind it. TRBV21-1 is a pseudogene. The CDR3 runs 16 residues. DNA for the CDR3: TGTGCCAGCAGCAAAGAATTAGGGACAGCCCACTACGAGCAGTACTTC. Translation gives CASSKELGTAHYEQYF.

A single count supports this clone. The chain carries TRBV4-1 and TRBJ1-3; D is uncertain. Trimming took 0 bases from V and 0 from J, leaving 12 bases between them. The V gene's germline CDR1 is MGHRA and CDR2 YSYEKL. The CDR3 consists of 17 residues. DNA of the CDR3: TGCGCCAGCAGCCAAGATGGCGGGGTCTTCTCTGGAAACACCATATATTTT. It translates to CASSQDGGVFSGNTIYF.

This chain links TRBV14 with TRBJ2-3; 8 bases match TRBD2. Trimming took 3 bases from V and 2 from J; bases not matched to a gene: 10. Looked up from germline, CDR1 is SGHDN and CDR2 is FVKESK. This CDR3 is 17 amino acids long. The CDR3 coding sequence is TGTGCCAGCAGCCAGGCTCTAACGGGAGGGTACACAGATACGCAGTATTTT. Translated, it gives CASSQALTGGYTDTQYF.

The CDR3 region has the DNA TGTGCCAGCAGCCCCCCCGGACAAGCGAACACCGGGGAGCTGTTTTTT. It codes for CASSPPGQANTGELFF. The chain has TRBV11-2 and TRBJ2-2; a possible D gene is TRBD1 (5 bases). Trimming pared 5 bases from V and 0 bases from J, leaving 13 bases between. The germline CDR1 and CDR2 sequences are SGHAT and FQNNGV. This CDR3 region has 16 residues.

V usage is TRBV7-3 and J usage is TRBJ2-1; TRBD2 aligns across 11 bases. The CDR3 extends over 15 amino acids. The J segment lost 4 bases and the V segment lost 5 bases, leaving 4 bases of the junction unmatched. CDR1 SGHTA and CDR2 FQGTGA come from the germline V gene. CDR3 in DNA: TGTGCCAGCAGCCCAACTAGCGGGAGTTACAATGAGCAGTTCTTC. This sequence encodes CASSPTSGSYNEQFF.

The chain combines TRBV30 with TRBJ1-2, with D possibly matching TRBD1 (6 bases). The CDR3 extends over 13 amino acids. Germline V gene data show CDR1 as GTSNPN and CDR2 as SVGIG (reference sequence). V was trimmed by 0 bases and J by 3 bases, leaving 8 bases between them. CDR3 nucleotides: TGTGCCTGGAGTGTAGGACAGTACTATGGCTACACCTTC. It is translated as CAWSVGQYYGYTF.

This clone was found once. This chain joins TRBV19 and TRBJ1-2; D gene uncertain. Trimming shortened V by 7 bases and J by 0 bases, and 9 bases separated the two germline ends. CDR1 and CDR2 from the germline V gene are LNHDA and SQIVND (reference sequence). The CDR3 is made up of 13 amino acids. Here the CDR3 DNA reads TGTGCCAGTACCCCGGGAACTAACTATGGCTACACCTTC. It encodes CASTPGTNYGYTF.

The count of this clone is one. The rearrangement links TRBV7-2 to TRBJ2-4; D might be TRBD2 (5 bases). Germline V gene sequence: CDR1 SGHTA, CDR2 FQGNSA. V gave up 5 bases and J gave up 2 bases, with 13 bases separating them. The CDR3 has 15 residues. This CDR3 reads CASSPWTGTKNIQYF. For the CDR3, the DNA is TGTGCCAGCAGCCCTTGGACTGGGACCAAAAACATTCAGTACTTC.

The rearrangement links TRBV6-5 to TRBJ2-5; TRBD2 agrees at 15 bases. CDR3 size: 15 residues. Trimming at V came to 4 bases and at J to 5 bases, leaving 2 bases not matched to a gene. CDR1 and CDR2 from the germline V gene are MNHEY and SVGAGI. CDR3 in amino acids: CASSLGTSGRETQYF. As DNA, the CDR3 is TGTGCCAGCAGTTTGGGGACTAGCGGGAGGGAGACCCAGTACTTC.

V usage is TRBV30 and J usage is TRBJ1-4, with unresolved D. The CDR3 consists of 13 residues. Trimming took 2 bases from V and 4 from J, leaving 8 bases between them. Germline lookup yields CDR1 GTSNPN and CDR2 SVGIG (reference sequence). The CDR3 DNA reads TGTGCCTGGAGTACCAGTAATAATGAAAAACTGTTTTTT. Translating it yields CAWSTSNNEKLFF.

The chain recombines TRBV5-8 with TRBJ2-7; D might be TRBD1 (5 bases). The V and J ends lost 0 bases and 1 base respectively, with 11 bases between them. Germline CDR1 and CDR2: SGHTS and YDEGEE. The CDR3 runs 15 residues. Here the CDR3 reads CASSLEAGPSYEQYF. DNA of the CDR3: TGTGCCAGCAGCTTGGAGGCAGGGCCATCCTACGAGCAGTACTTC.

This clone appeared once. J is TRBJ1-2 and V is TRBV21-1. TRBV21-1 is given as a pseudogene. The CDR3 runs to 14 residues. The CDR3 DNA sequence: TGTGCCAGCAGCAAAGGAAGAAACAGCGGTGGCTACACCTTC. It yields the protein CASSKGRNSGGYTF.

The CDR3 nucleotides read TGTGCCAGCAGCTTATATGGGGACGGGGGTTCACCCCTCCACTTT. Its translation is CASSLYGDGGSPLHF. The chain is built from TRBV7-9 and TRBJ1-6, with D tentatively TRBD1 (5 bases). The germline V gene has CDR1 SEHNR and CDR2 FQNEAQ (reference sequence). V was cut by 2 bases and J by 9 bases, with 14 bases left in between. This CDR3 comprises 15 residues.